A selection of T cell receptor beta chains follows, all from one sample in a study of cytomegalovirus exposure and HLA in healthy donors. Profiled with immunoSEQ multiplex PCR; TCRdb holds only in-frame clones, not every one. The data hold some 120,000 clones, with 70% to 75% observed a single time. Sequencing used PBMCs. The receptors originated from a woman aged 18-30 years in good health and CMV-seronegative. Each CDR3 is given with its conserved first and last residue. Each record gives: clone size, D gene, V gene, J gene, CDR3 length, CDR3 DNA, CDR3 protein. The D gene is left open where the match is weak. Some rows have no size entry. The others give once, few or many, or a class for an expanded clone.

clone_size: .; d_call: .; v_call: TRBV19; j_call: TRBJ1-1; cdr3_length: 12; cdr3_nt: TGTGCCAGTAGGTTTATGAACACTGAAGCTTTCTTT; cdr3_aa: CASRFMNTEAFF
clone_size: .; d_call: TRBD1; v_call: TRBV28; j_call: TRBJ1-1; cdr3_length: 16; cdr3_nt: TGTGCCAGCAGTTCCCCCCGGGGACAGATGAACACTGAAGCTTTCTTT; cdr3_aa: CASSSPRGQMNTEAFF
clone_size: .; d_call: .; v_call: TRBV5-1; j_call: TRBJ2-7; cdr3_length: 14; cdr3_nt: TGCGCCAGCAGCGGGACAACCATCTCCTACGAGCAGTACTTC; cdr3_aa: CASSGTTISYEQYF
clone_size: .; d_call: .; v_call: TRBV27; j_call: TRBJ1-1; cdr3_length: 13; cdr3_nt: TGTGCCAGCAGTTTAGTGGGGGGGACTGAAGCTTTCTTT; cdr3_aa: CASSLVGGTEAFF
clone_size: .; d_call: .; v_call: TRBV6-5; j_call: TRBJ1-1; cdr3_length: 13; cdr3_nt: TGTGCCAGCAGTAGCACAGTGAACACTGAAGCTTTCTTT; cdr3_aa: CASSSTVNTEAFF
clone_size: .; d_call: .; v_call: TRBV7-2; j_call: TRBJ1-2; cdr3_length: 14; cdr3_nt: TGTGCCAGCAGCTCCCCCCAGGGGCAGAATGGCTACACCTTC; cdr3_aa: CASSSPQGQNGYTF
clone_size: .; d_call: TRBD1; v_call: TRBV4-1; j_call: TRBJ1-2; cdr3_length: 15; cdr3_nt: TGCGCCAGCAGCCAAGTGACAGGGATGCTTGATGGCTACACCTTC; cdr3_aa: CASSQVTGMLDGYTF
clone_size: .; d_call: .; v_call: TRBV9; j_call: TRBJ1-6; cdr3_length: 12; cdr3_nt: TGTGCCAGCAGCGTAGAGAGTTCACCCCTCCACTTT; cdr3_aa: CASSVESSPLHF
clone_size: .; d_call: TRBD1; v_call: TRBV5-1; j_call: TRBJ1-1; cdr3_length: 17; cdr3_nt: TGCGCCAGCAGCTTAATGACAGGGACGATCCGGAAGGTGGGAGCTTTCTTT; cdr3_aa: CASSLMTGTIRKVGAFF
clone_size: .; d_call: TRBD1; v_call: TRBV7-9; j_call: TRBJ2-1; cdr3_length: 15; cdr3_nt: TGTGCCAGCAGCTGGGGACAGGGGTCCTACAATGAGCAGTTCTTC; cdr3_aa: CASSWGQGSYNEQFF
clone_size: .; d_call: .; v_call: TRBV4-1; j_call: TRBJ1-2; cdr3_length: 15; cdr3_nt: TGCGCCAGCAGCCAAGATCGCCAGGGCACTTATGGCTACACCTTC; cdr3_aa: CASSQDRQGTYGYTF
clone_size: .; d_call: TRBD1; v_call: TRBV9; j_call: TRBJ1-6; cdr3_length: 15; cdr3_nt: TGTGCCAGCAGCGTCAGCACAGGGGTTAATTCACCCCTCCACTTT; cdr3_aa: CASSVSTGVNSPLHF
clone_size: .; d_call: .; v_call: TRBV10-1; j_call: TRBJ2-3; cdr3_length: 15; cdr3_nt: TGCGCCAGCAGTGAGCTAAGGGGGGGTACAGATACGCAGTATTTT; cdr3_aa: CASSELRGGTDTQYF
clone_size: .; d_call: .; v_call: TRBV7-2; j_call: TRBJ1-2; cdr3_length: 15; cdr3_nt: TGTGCCAGCAGCTTAGTAGGAGGGGAGACGGCCGGCTACACCTTC; cdr3_aa: CASSLVGGETAGYTF
clone_size: .; d_call: .; v_call: TRBV4-1; j_call: TRBJ1-2; cdr3_length: 15; cdr3_nt: TGCGCCAGCAGCCAAGAGCCAGGGGCTAACTATGGCTACACCTTC; cdr3_aa: CASSQEPGANYGYTF
clone_size: .; d_call: .; v_call: TRBV19; j_call: TRBJ1-5; cdr3_length: 14; cdr3_nt: TGTGCCAGTAGTGCCCAACTACCCAATCAGCCCCAGCATTTT; cdr3_aa: CASSAQLPNQPQHF
clone_size: .; d_call: TRBD2; v_call: TRBV5-1; j_call: TRBJ2-3; cdr3_length: 18; cdr3_nt: TGCGCCAGCAGCTTGCATCGAGTGGTACTAGCGGGGACAGATACGCAGTATTTT; cdr3_aa: CASSLHRVVLAGTDTQYF
clone_size: .; d_call: TRBD1; v_call: TRBV6-6; j_call: TRBJ1-1; cdr3_length: 15; cdr3_nt: TGTGCCAGCAGTTACAAGGGACAGGGGAACACTGAAGCTTTCTTT; cdr3_aa: CASSYKGQGNTEAFF
clone_size: .; d_call: .; v_call: TRBV2; j_call: TRBJ1-1; cdr3_length: 12; cdr3_nt: TGTGCCAGCAGTGAAGCCAGCAGACAGGATTTCTTT; cdr3_aa: CASSEASRQDFF
clone_size: once; d_call: .; v_call: TRBV5-6; j_call: TRBJ1-1; cdr3_length: 15; cdr3_nt: TGTGCCAGCAGCTTGGAACAGGGTAGGAGCACTGAAGCTTTCTTT; cdr3_aa: CASSLEQGRSTEAFF
clone_size: few; d_call: TRBD1; v_call: TRBV7-9; j_call: TRBJ1-1; cdr3_length: 16; cdr3_nt: TGTGCCAGCAGCCAGGACAGGGGGCACCTCGGGACTGAAGCTTTCTTT; cdr3_aa: CASSQDRGHLGTEAFF
clone_size: once; d_call: .; v_call: TRBV6-6; j_call: TRBJ1-1; cdr3_length: 15; cdr3_nt: TGTGCCAGCAGGCCCGAATCTACCGGGAACACTGAAGCTTTCTTT; cdr3_aa: CASRPESTGNTEAFF